This T cell receptor beta chain came from a study of T cell responses to AZD1222 COVID-19 vaccine. At the level of the study: Second-dose timings of about 4 or about 12 weeks were pooled.

A remark on this clone: Its antigen is still unknown.

Using immunoSEQ multiplex PCR, the repertoire was profiled, and TCRdb retains in-frame clones only, with some absent. The data contain over 150,000 clones, just over 90% of them singletons. Germline V CDR1 and CDR2: SGDLS, YYNGEE. With 3 bases removed from V and 1 base from J, the gap between germline ends came to 13 bases. CDR3 length: 15 residues. Study results and limitations: Among AZD1222 vaccinees, only six or seven were seropositive at baseline. Donors were chiefly white British, with a greater number of females, and clonal diversity was perhaps underestimated.

Material: peripheral blood, obtained on day 0 of AZD1222 vaccination. This clonotype was obtained from an adult in good health. The rearrangement joins TRBV9 to TRBJ2-5; D not certain. The CDR3 sequence is CASSAHRTLQETQYF. CDR3 sequence (DNA): TGTGCCAGCAGCGCTCATCGGACCCTCCAAGAGACCCAGTACTTC.